These 10 T cell receptor beta chains were all obtained from the same sample, sequenced in a study of blood T cell repertoires in COVID-19. Some clones are missing from TCRdb's copy, which holds only in-frame ones; the method was immunoSEQ multiplex PCR. The data hold about 400,000 clones, with nearly 90% observed a single time. Sequenced input: PBMCs or T cells enriched from blood (not recorded which). The receptors originated from a woman in her thirties or forties with acute COVID-19.

Concerning this clone: The sample carries other DNA sequences with the same CDR3. V gene TRBV9 combines with J gene TRBJ1-1; tentatively, D is TRBD1 (6 bases). V lost 0 bases and J lost 3, with 6 bases in between. The germline V gene has CDR1 SGDLS and CDR2 YYNGEE. This CDR3 comprises 13 residues. CDR3 in DNA: TGTGCCAGCAGCGTAGCAGGGGACACTGAAGCTTTCTTT. Translation: CASSVAGDTEAFF. Full variable domain (rest looked up from reference TRBV9 and TRBJ1-1): DSGVTQTPKHLITATGQRVTLRCSPRSGDLSVYWYQQSLDQGLQFLIQYYNGEERAKGNILERFSAQQFPDLHSELNLSSLELGDSALYFCASSVAGDTEAFFGQGTRLTVV.

This clone was observed once. The chain uses TRBV12-3 or TRBV12-4 and TRBJ1-5; D call uncertain. The ends were cut back, 2 bases at V and 3 bases at J, with 5 bases in the middle. CDR3 length: 13 amino acids. The CDR3 nucleotides are TGTGCCAGCAGTTTATCCCTCAATCAGCCCCAGCATTTT. It specifies CASSLSLNQPQHF.

The rearrangement uses TRBV4-2 and TRBJ2-1; no definite D call. Germline values: CDR1 LGHNA, CDR2 YNFKEQ. This CDR3 is 15 amino acids long. Trimming cost V 0 bases and J 0 bases, with 6 bases left between them. The CDR3 sequence is CASSQELSSYNEQFF. CDR3 nucleotide sequence: TGTGCCAGCAGCCAAGAACTGAGCTCCTACAATGAGCAGTTCTTC.

The rearrangement uses TRBV11-2 and TRBJ1-2; D might be TRBD1 (6 bases). V shed 0 bases and J shed 3 bases, with 17 bases lying between them. The CDR3 spans 17 residues. Germline V gene sequence: CDR1 SGHAT, CDR2 FQNNGV. This CDR3 is CASSLDGGQYVYYGYTF. CDR3 coding DNA: TGTGCCAGCAGCTTAGATGGCGGACAGTACGTCTACTATGGCTACACCTTC.

The table lists this clone with a few counts. The rearrangement links TRBV6-6 to TRBJ1-5; 8 positions agree with TRBD1. The germline CDR1 and CDR2 sequences are MNHNY and SVGAGI (reference sequence). The ends lost 6 bases at V and 5 bases at J; junction bases unmatched: 3. This CDR3 contains 13 residues. This CDR3 is CASRGQVHQPQHF. CDR3 DNA sequence: TGTGCCAGCAGGGGACAGGTCCATCAGCCCCAGCATTTT.

The chain employs TRBV12-5 and TRBJ2-7; maybe TRBD1 (5 bases). CDR1 LGHNT and CDR2 FRNRAP come from the germline V gene. This CDR3 has 15 amino acids. V was pared by 0 bases and J by 0 bases, with 9 bases between. The CDR3 nucleotides are TGTGCTAGTGGTTTGGTACTCCAGGGCTCCTACGAGCAGTACTTC. As protein: CASGLVLQGSYEQYF. Filled out from reference TRBV12-5 and TRBJ2-7, the complete variable domain reads DARVTQTPRHKVTEMGQEVTMRCQPILGHNTVFWYRQTMMQGLELLAYFRNRAPLDDSGMPKDRFSAEMPDATLATLKIQPSEPRDSAVYFCASGLVLQGSYEQYFGPGTRLTVT.

As for this clone: The sample carries other DNA sequences with the same CDR3. The chain has TRBV7-2 and TRBJ2-2, with 9 nucleotides matching TRBD2. The CDR3 covers 18 residues. The junction had 18 bases not matched to a gene; V was cut back by 2 bases and J by 11 bases. The germline V gene encodes CDR1 SGHTA and CDR2 FQGNSA. Here the CDR3 reads CASSLMAGLAGLNGELFF. The CDR3 coding sequence is TGTGCCAGCAGCTTAATGGCCGGGCTAGCGGGGTTAAACGGAGAGCTGTTTTTT. Looking up the rest from reference TRBV7-2 and TRBJ2-2 gives the full variable domain: GAGVSQSPSNKVTEKGKDVELRCDPISGHTALYWYRQSLGQGLEFLIYFQGNSAPDKSGLPSDRFSAERTGGSVSTLTIQRTQQEDSAVYLCASSLMAGLAGLNGELFFGEGSRLTVL.

The J gene is TRBJ2-2, the V gene TRBV11-2; 7 positions match TRBD2. The V and J ends lost 7 bases and 4 bases, in that order; junction bases with no gene match: 9. The CDR3 runs 15 residues. Germline V gene data show CDR1 as SGHAT and CDR2 as FQNNGV. The CDR3 reads CASTPGGSSTGELFF. The CDR3 DNA is TGTGCCAGCACCCCGGGGGGATCCTCCACCGGGGAGCTGTTTTTT. Variable domain in full (rest from reference TRBV11-2 and TRBJ2-2): EAGVAQSPRYKIIEKRQSVAFWCNPISGHATLYWYQQILGQGPKLLIQFQNNGVVDDSQLPKDRFSAERLKGVDSTLKIQPAKLEDSAVYLCASTPGGSSTGELFFGEGSRLTVL.

The chain has TRBV5-1 and TRBJ1-4; no reliable D call. The germline gives CDR1 SGHRS, CDR2 YFSETQ. The CDR3 is made up of 14 amino acids. Trimming cost V 2 bases and J 2 bases, with 7 bases left between them. CDR3 in DNA: TGCGCCAGCAGCTTTGCCAGTACTAATGAAAAACTGTTTTTT. Encoded protein: CASSFASTNEKLFF. Based on the CDR3 plus reference TRBV5-1 and TRBJ1-4, the full variable domain is KAGVTQTPRYLIKTRGQQVTLSCSPISGHRSVSWYQQTPGQGLQFLFEYFSETQRNKGNFPGRFSGRQFSNSRSEMNVSTLELGDSALYLCASSFASTNEKLFFGSGTQLSVL.

CDR3 region: CASSLQDWELFF. In DNA form, the CDR3 reads TGTGCCAGCAGCCTACAGGATTGGGAGCTGTTTTTT. The chain joins TRBV7-9 to TRBJ2-2, with D perhaps TRBD1 (5 bases). This CDR3 region has 12 residues. V lost 5 bases and J 9 bases, leaving 10 bases between the germline ends. The V gene's germline CDR1 is SEHNR and CDR2 FQNEAQ (reference sequence).